This T cell receptor beta chain is drawn from a study of cytomegalovirus exposure and HLA in healthy donors (dated by TCRdb to 2016 to 2017). Regarding the study in general: An earlier analysis of some 620 of the donors reported around 280 Gb of sequence data and approximately 120 million unique TCR beta sequences obtained from some 170 million T cells. Typing coverage varied by locus: roughly 620-640 donors for A, B, C, DRB1 and DQB1; roughly 510 for DQA1; about 590 for DPA1; roughly 450 for DPB1. An early release covering approximately 600 HLA-typed donors comprised approximately 300 gigabases of sequencing data and around 80 million unique TCR sequences. The aim of the study was to test whether cataloging public T cell receptors could identify signatures of past pathogen exposure. The T cell repertoires of several hundred subjects were profiled by immunosequencing and related to cytomegalovirus serostatus. All discovery cohort repertoires had been generated using a single sequencing platform. Besides the first cohort of approximately 710 subjects, a separate validation cohort made up of over a hundred different subjects was used. Among the roughly 400 genotyped donors, around 81% belonged to the genetic ancestry cluster associated with self-reported Caucasian donors. The study combined high-throughput TCR immunosequencing, statistical association of individual TCRs with disease status, and machine learning to predict cytomegalovirus infection status. Across 300 to 400 genotyped donors of the cohort, an average of roughly 230,000 unique TCR beta nucleotide sequences per donor were sequenced, and roughly a sixth of those sequences were non-productive. HLA typing included class I and class II loci at four-digit resolution. Alongside the repertoire data, information on donor age, sex, ethnicity and CMV serostatus was compiled. Several DR-DQ haplotypes were handled as single units for association and clustering because linkage in the cohort was strong. Genome-wide SNP genotypes for about three fifths of the roughly 670 donors were used in a later genetic analysis, which treated that subset as a discovery cohort. To decide whether each TCR beta V gene segment behaved as functional or pseudogenic, an earlier analysis of some 600 of the donors relied on high-throughput TCR beta sequencing. The later analysis used no new phenotypic data to find candidate immune exposures, relying instead on TCR beta sequences and their occurrence across donors. To study patterns of TCR occurrence, a later analysis re-analyzed previously published TCR beta repertoires from more than 550 donors and added high-resolution HLA genotyping.

In total, roughly 710 healthy bone marrow donors made up the cohort. At the time of sampling, every cohort member was nominally healthy, though immune exposures that went unrecorded were likely present. The donor was CMV seropositive and belonged to the group of about 290 seropositive cohort members. A peripheral blood sample was collected from each donor, and TCR beta sequencing was performed on peripheral blood mononuclear cells. The Qiagen DNeasy Blood Extraction Kit was used to extract genomic DNA from the blood cell samples. The receptor library was made with the immunoSEQ multiplex PCR assay. For the multiplex PCR, a mixture combining 60 forward primers for TCR Vbeta segments and 13 reverse primers for TCR Jbeta segments was used. A multiplex PCR assay on genomic DNA amplified the CDR3 region of rearranged TCR beta genes. The Illumina HiSeq System was used to sequence the amplified TCR beta libraries as 87-base-pair reads. As for the original processing: A later analysis tallied tens of millions of unique TCR beta chains across the 600 to 700 repertoires, and around 9.9 million of those chains were shared by two or more donors. A nearest-neighbor algorithm error-corrected the raw reads and collapsed the reads into unique sequences, merging closely related sequences to remove PCR and sequencing errors. Alignment of CDR3 sequences to IMGT reference sequences was used to assign V, D and J gene segments. For a sequence to be retained, at least a six-nucleotide match to both a V gene segment and a J gene segment was required. A rearrangement was called productive if the CDR3 had no stop codons and remained in frame with V and J, and every other rearrangement was called non-productive. Following IMGT convention, CDR3 was defined as the stretch from the second conserved V-encoded cysteine to the conserved J-encoded phenylalanine. Sequences without an unambiguous match to a single V gene segment were excluded from the earlier analysis of almost 600 of the donors. An earlier analysis of several hundred of the donors called V segments functional above 56.7% productive rearrangements and segregating when the between-donor standard deviation exceeded 5%. A statistical classification framework was developed to diagnose cytomegalovirus status using the catalog of TCR beta chain sequences. In a later analysis, TCR nucleotide sequences were compared against IMGT/GENE-DB human TR gene sequences so that V and J genes could be assigned. In a later analysis, CDR3 sequences and most-parsimonious VDJ recombination scenarios were assigned using the TCRdist pipeline. In a later analysis, each TCR beta chain was defined by its CDR3 amino acid sequence together with its V-gene family, and reads without a unique V-gene family were excluded. To address suspected cross-contamination and a sequencing artifact, a later analysis removed roughly 580 highly shared, low-generation-probability nucleotide sequences. For each public chain, a later analysis derived a clonal expansion index from normalized ranks of inferred template counts within each repertoire. Generation probabilities in a later analysis came from a VDJ recombination model fitted to out-of-frame rearrangements, and those results were checked against IGoR. In a later analysis, TCR-TCR, TCR-HLA and TCR-CMV co-occurrence was scored with hypergeometric tests, and a repertoire-size bias correction was applied to TCR pairs. In a later analysis, false discovery rates were estimated by permuting HLA or CMV assignments 20 times. In a later analysis, co-occurring TCRs were grouped using DBSCAN, with TCRdist sequence similarity added in when clustering inside HLA-allele-positive subsets. Co-occurrence clustering excluded repertoires with fewer than 30,000 or more than 120,000 public chains, plus five with anomalous nucleotide sharing. TCRdb took this table from immuneACCESS and kept in-frame rearrangements with V and J called. Such tables lack part of the clones; where checked against another copy, unresolved V genes explain under half of the gap, and the rest is unexplained. The DNA gave D and trimming, while V, J and clone size come from that table. The sample records around 190,000 clones, 83% of which are singletons. The ten largest clones represent less than 2% of the sample.

As for this clone: Its antigen target is currently unknown. The record has no base qualities; no much larger clone is one base away.

General findings and caveats noted by the study authors: In the study, about 150 TCR beta chains were listed as associated with cytomegalovirus. A later analysis found that most CMV-associated TCR beta chains appeared HLA-restricted, with HLA associations seemingly driven largely by CMV exposure. An association between a missense DCLRE1C variant and V-gene and J-gene trimming of TCR beta chains was found in a later genetic analysis and replicated in an independent cohort. Some IMGT-functional V segments, including TRBV6-2 and TRBV6-3, could not be distinguished by the 87-base-pair reads and were therefore excluded. In a later analysis, TCR association rates were found to vary across HLA loci, with the most associated TCRs seen for DRB1 alleles and the fewest for HLA-C alleles. The earlier analysis of some 540 of the donors excluded over 15 rarely observed V segments, including chromosome 9 orphons, because counts were too low. A later analysis reported that several top co-occurrence clusters appeared linked to parvovirus B19, influenza, CMV and Epstein-Barr virus. Only TCR beta chains were sequenced in this cohort, and the absence of alpha or paired-chain data limited detectable features. Strong co-occurrence of HLA alleles, especially DR and DQ, made assigning TCR associations to individual alleles difficult. A further reported finding was that TCR beta sequences accurately predicted the HLA-A and HLA-B alleles for most subjects in the first cohort. In vitro tests confirmed that three of the cytomegalovirus-associated TCR beta chains recognize cytomegalovirus antigens. It was suggested by the authors that the approach could potentially be generalized to other disease states and immunological phenotypes. An earlier analysis of approximately 540 of the donors showed that most TCR beta V segments appeared in productive rearrangements either about 87% or about 30% of the time, which broadly matched IMGT annotations. Most TCR sequences were observed very rarely across donors, whereas some public TCRs were present in many individuals. CMV serostatus was the only immune exposure information available for the cohort. A cluster of highly shared sequence variants was judged likely to be a technical artifact of the sequencing pipeline. Because some donors lacked HLA typing at each locus, the association tests relied only on the typed subset. Compared with equally common non-associated chains, HLA-associated TCR beta chains in a later analysis were more clonally expanded and had lower generation probabilities. Correlated functional status among segregating V segments might reflect linkage disequilibrium, but an unknown experimental factor could not be ruled out. A later analysis associated 15,000 to 20,000 TCR beta sequences with specific HLA alleles at a false discovery rate of 0.05. Compared with the roughly 710-donor mean, donors in an Asian-associated ancestry cluster had fewer N-insertions in productive TCRs, according to a later genetic analysis. Presence/absence analyses assumed roughly uniform sequencing depth across donors, an assumption that may not hold. The classifier was reported to diagnose cytomegalovirus status with high specificity and sensitivity in both the original and validation cohorts.

From the cysteine through the phenylalanine, the CDR3 covers 15 amino acids. CDR3 DNA only is kept here, 45 bases in frame from base 1. V sheds 5 bases and J sheds 0 bases, leaving 11 bases between their ends. CDR1 and CDR2, looked up from the germline V gene, are SGHTA and FQGNSA. This clonotype was obtained from a man aged 40-55 years in good health and CMV-seropositive. The sequenced material came from PBMCs. This sequence uses TRBV7-2 and TRBJ1-3; TRBD1 is possibly the D segment (6 matching bases). CDR3 reads: CASSISQGSGNTIYF. DNA sequence: TGTGCCAGCAGCATCTCACAGGGCTCTGGAAACACCATATATTTT.